This passage covers 13 T cell receptor beta chains from one sample sequenced in a study of cytomegalovirus exposure and HLA in healthy donors. PCR employed 60 Vbeta and 13 Jbeta primers. Repertoires were generated with immunoSEQ multiplex PCR, while TCRdb's copy carries only in-frame clones and drops some. The sample totals about 92,000 clones. Sequenced sample: PBMCs. These receptors originate from a man between 45 and 60 years old in good health and CMV-seropositive.

V is TRBV18 and J is TRBJ2-5; TRBD1 agrees at 7 bases. CDR1 and CDR2 (germline): KGHSH, LQKENI. The V segment lost 10 bases and the J segment 1 base; nucleotides outside the gene matches: 6. The CDR3 contains 13 residues. Here the CDR3 DNA reads TGTGCCACCCTCCGGGACAGCCAAGAGACCCAGTACTTC. Protein: CATLRDSQETQYF. The entire variable domain, with the rest obtained from reference TRBV18 and TRBJ2-5, is as follows: NAGVMQNPRHLVRRRGQEARLRCSPMKGHSHVYWYRQLPEEGLKFMVYLQKENIIDESGMPKERFSAEFPKEGPSILRIQQVVRGDSAAYFCATLRDSQETQYFGPGTRLLVL.

The chain combines TRBV7-2 with TRBJ2-2; 9 bases are a match to TRBD1. V lost 2 bases and J lost 6; bases outside the gene matches: 7. The CDR3 extends over 16 amino acids. Germline CDR1 is SGHTA and CDR2 is FQGNSA. CDR3 bases: TGTGCCAGCAGCTTATTCGGACAGGGGATGTCCGGGGAGCTGTTTTTT. Its protein product is CASSLFGQGMSGELFF. Variable domain in full (rest from reference TRBV7-2 and TRBJ2-2): GAGVSQSPSNKVTEKGKDVELRCDPISGHTALYWYRQSLGQGLEFLIYFQGNSAPDKSGLPSDRFSAERTGGSVSTLTIQRTQQEDSAVYLCASSLFGQGMSGELFFGEGSRLTVL.

The chain is built from TRBV10-1 and TRBJ1-2; TRBD1 matches at 12 bases. There are 15 residues in the CDR3. Germline V gene data show CDR1 as WNHNN and CDR2 as SYGVQD (reference sequence). The V segment lost 10 bases and the J segment 3 bases; nucleotides outside the gene matches: 9. Here the CDR3 DNA reads TGCGCCACCCCGGGACAGGGGGCGCGGGACTATGGCTACACCTTC. Translated, it gives CATPGQGARDYGYTF.

The rearrangement uses TRBV15 and TRBJ2-1; TRBD1 might be the D (5 bases). The CDR3 consists of 16 residues. CDR1 is LNHNV and CDR2 is YYDKDF in the germline V gene (reference sequence). V gave up 0 bases and J gave up 4 bases, with 13 bases separating them. The CDR3 spells CATSREDTLSYNEQFF. For the CDR3, the DNA is TGTGCCACCAGCAGAGAGGACACGCTTTCATACAATGAGCAGTTCTTC.

The chain is built from TRBV21-1 and TRBJ1-2; TRBD1 is the table's D call, not checked against the DNA. TRBV21-1 is designated a pseudogene. The CDR3 has 14 residues. The CDR3 bases are TGTGCCAGCAGCACGACGTGGCAGGGGGATGGCTACACCTTC. Encoded protein: CASSTTWQGDGYTF.

The J gene is TRBJ2-1, the V gene TRBV6-6; TRBD1 matches 7 bases. The CDR3 runs 15 residues. V lost 2 bases and J lost 2; bases outside the gene matches: 3. Germline V CDR1 and CDR2: MNHNY, SVGAGI (reference sequence). This chain's CDR3 is CASSYEGTAYNEQFF. CDR3 coding DNA: TGTGCCAGCAGTTACGAGGGGACAGCCTACAATGAGCAGTTCTTC.

The chain combines TRBV7-2 with TRBJ2-1; maybe TRBD2 (6 bases). The CDR3 covers 17 residues. Germline lookup yields CDR1 SGHTA and CDR2 FQGNSA. V gave up 5 bases and J gave up 5 bases, with 22 bases separating them. This chain's CDR3 is CASSPQAPRTGDNEQFF. In nucleotides, the CDR3 is TGTGCCAGCAGCCCACAAGCCCCCCGGACGGGAGACAATGAGCAGTTCTTC. The full variable domain, in which reference TRBV7-2 and TRBJ2-1 provide the parts outside the CDR3, is GAGVSQSPSNKVTEKGKDVELRCDPISGHTALYWYRQSLGQGLEFLIYFQGNSAPDKSGLPSDRFSAERTGGSVSTLTIQRTQQEDSAVYLCASSPQAPRTGDNEQFFGPGTRLTVL.

This chain uses TRBV28 with TRBJ2-7, with 8 bases aligning to TRBD2. J gave up 6 bases and V 6 bases, and 16 bases lay outside the gene matches. This CDR3 region has 16 residues. Germline CDR1 MDHEN, CDR2 SYDVKM. The CDR3 sequence is CASRFGGGLLPPEQYF. CDR3 coding DNA: TGTGCCAGCAGATTCGGGGGGGGACTCCTCCCGCCCGAGCAGTACTTC.

This chain connects TRBV5-4 to TRBJ2-4; a weak D match, TRBD2 (5 bases). Trimming shortened V by 3 bases and J by 0 bases, and 7 bases separated the two germline ends. The CDR3 contains 14 residues. Germline V gives CDR1 SGHNT, CDR2 YYREEE (reference sequence). As DNA, the CDR3 is TGTGCCAGCAGCTCTGGACTAGCCAAAAACATTCAGTACTTC. Protein: CASSSGLAKNIQYF.

The rearrangement uses TRBV7-9 and TRBJ1-2, with 10 bases lining up with TRBD1. The germline V gene encodes CDR1 SEHNR and CDR2 FQNEAQ (reference sequence). The V segment lost 5 bases and the J segment 8 bases; nucleotides outside the gene matches: 14. This CDR3 region has 16 residues. CDR3 sequence: CASSPGPGQGIMGYTF. As DNA, the CDR3 is TGTGCCAGCAGCCCGGGACCGGGACAGGGGATTATGGGCTACACCTTC.

The chain is built from TRBV18 and TRBJ2-7; 8 nucleotides agree with TRBD1. Germline CDR1 and CDR2: KGHSH and LQKENI. The ends lost 3 bases at V and 2 bases at J; junction bases unmatched: 3. The CDR3 runs 14 residues. The CDR3 nucleotides are TGTGCCAGCTCACCCGCGGGACAGGCCTACGAGCAGTACGTC. This sequence encodes CASSPAGQAYEQYV.

The CDR3 DNA reads as TGTGCCACCAGCCTTAGACAGGGGAGGGATACGCAGTATTTT. This translates into CATSLRQGRDTQYF. This chain uses TRBV15 with TRBJ2-3; 8 bases are shared with TRBD1. The V segment lost 5 bases and the J segment 6 bases; nucleotides outside the gene matches: 7. The CDR3 contains 14 residues. Germline CDR1 LNHNV, CDR2 YYDKDF (reference sequence).

The chain has TRBV11-3 and TRBJ1-4; TRBD1 agrees at 8 bases. Trimming took 1 base from V and 0 from J; bases not matched to a gene: 1. Germline V gene lookup returns CDR1 SGHNT and CDR2 YENEEA. This CDR3 has 16 residues. In nucleotides, the CDR3 is TGTGCCAGCAGCTTAGCAGGGGGCGCAACTAATGAAAAACTGTTTTTT. This encodes CASSLAGGATNEKLFF.